This T cell receptor (beta chain) was retrieved from a study of graft-versus-host responses after intestinal transplantation. Overall study context: After anti-thymocyte globulin induction, recipients took tacrolimus and steroids for about 3 years.

Study conclusions and caveats: Peak circulating GvH clone levels tracked with early post-transplant HvG declines. Recipient marrow showed GvH clones, some seen first in ileum or blood.

Produced via immunoSEQ multiplex PCR; TCRdb's table is partial and in-frame only. This table has tens of thousands of clones, 94% appearing once. Comments on this clone: Its antigen is unknown.

With V trimmed by 3 bases and J by 5 bases, 3 bases remained unmatched. The CDR3 has 14 residues. Looked up from germline, CDR1 is SGHDT and CDR2 is YYEEEE. The chain uses TRBV5-6 and TRBJ2-4; TRBD1 matches at 9 bases. The sequences come from PBMCs, collected 156 days after intestinal transplant. This TCR was sampled from a human patient who received an intestinal transplant, so some T cells may come from the graft donor. The CDR3 DNA follows: TGTGCCAGCAGCTGGACAGGGGTGGAAAACATTCAGTACTTC. Encoded protein: CASSWTGVENIQYF.